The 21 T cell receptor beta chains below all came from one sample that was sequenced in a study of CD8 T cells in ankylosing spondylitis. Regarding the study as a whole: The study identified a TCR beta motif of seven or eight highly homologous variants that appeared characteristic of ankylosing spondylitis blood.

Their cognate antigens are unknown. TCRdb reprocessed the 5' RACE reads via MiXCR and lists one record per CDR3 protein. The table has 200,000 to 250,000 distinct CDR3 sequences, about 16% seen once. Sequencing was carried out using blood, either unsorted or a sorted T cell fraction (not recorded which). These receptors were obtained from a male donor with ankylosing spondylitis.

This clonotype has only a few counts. The CDR3 region is CSVGVDRPYNEQFF. CDR3 coding DNA: TGCAGCGTTGGGGTCGACAGGCCCTACAATGAGCAGTTCTTC. The V and J genes are TRBV29-1 and TRBJ2-1, with D possibly matching TRBD1 (6 bases). The CDR3 loop spans 14 amino acids. Between the trimmed V and J ends, which lost 4 bases and 2 bases, there was a span of 12 bases. CDR1 and CDR2 (germline): SQVTM, ANQGSEA.

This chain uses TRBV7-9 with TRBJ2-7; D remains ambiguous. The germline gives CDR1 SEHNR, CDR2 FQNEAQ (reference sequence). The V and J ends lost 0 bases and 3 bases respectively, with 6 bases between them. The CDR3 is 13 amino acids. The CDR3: CASSLAFSYEQYF. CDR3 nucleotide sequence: TGTGCCAGCAGCTTAGCATTTAGCTACGAGCAGTACTTC.

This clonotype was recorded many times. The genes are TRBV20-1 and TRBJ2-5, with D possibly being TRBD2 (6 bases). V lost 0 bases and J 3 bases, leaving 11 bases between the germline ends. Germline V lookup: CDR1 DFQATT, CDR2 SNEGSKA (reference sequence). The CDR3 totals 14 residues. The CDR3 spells CSARDWEAEETQYF. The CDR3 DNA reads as TGCAGTGCTAGAGACTGGGAGGCAGAAGAGACCCAGTACTTC.

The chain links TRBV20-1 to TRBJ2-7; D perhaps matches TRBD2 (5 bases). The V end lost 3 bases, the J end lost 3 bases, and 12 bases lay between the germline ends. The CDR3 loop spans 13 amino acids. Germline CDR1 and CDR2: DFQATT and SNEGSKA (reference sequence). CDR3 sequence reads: CSARGGSIYEQYF. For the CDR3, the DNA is TGCAGTGCTAGGGGCGGGTCTATCTACGAGCAGTACTTC.

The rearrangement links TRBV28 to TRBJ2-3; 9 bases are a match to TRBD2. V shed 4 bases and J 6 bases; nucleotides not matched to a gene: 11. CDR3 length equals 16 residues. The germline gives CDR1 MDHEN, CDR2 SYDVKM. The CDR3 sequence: CASSWWKGTSQDTQYF. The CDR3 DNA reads TGTGCCAGCAGTTGGTGGAAAGGGACTAGCCAGGATACGCAGTATTTT.

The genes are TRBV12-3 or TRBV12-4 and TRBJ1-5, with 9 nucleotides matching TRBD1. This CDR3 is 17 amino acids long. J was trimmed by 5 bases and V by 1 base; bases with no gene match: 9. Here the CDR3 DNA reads TGTGCCAGCAGTTTAGGAGGTATGGGGACAGGGTATCAGCCCCAGCATTTT. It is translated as CASSLGGMGTGYQPQHF.

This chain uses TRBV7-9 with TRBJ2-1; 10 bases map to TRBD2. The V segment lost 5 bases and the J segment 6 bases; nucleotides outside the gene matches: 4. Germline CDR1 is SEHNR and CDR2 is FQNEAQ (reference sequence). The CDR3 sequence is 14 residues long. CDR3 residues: CASSHRLAGNEQFF. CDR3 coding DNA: TGTGCCAGCAGCCACCGACTAGCGGGCAATGAGCAGTTCTTC.

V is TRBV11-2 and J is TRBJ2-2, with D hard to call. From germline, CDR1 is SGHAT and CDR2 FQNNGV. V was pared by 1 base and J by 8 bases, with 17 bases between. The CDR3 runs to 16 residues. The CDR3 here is CASSLVVYGVEGELFF. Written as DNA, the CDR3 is TGTGCCAGCAGCTTAGTAGTTTACGGCGTTGAGGGGGAGCTGTTTTTT.

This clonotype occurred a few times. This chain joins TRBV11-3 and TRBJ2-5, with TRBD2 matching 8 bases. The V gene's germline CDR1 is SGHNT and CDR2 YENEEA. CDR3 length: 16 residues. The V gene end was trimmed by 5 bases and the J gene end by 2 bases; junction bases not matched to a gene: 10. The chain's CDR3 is CASSARSGGKQETQYF. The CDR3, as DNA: TGTGCCAGCAGCGCGCGCAGCGGGGGCAAACAAGAGACCCAGTACTTC.

The CDR3 loop reads CASSGTPGTYEQYF. In nucleotides, the CDR3 is TGTGCCAGCAGCGGAACGCCAGGGACCTACGAGCAGTACTTC. The chain employs TRBV11-1 and TRBJ2-7; weak D call: TRBD1 (5 bases). Between the trimmed V and J ends, which lost 5 bases and 2 bases, there was a span of 13 bases. Germline V gene sequence: CDR1 SGHAT, CDR2 FQDESV (reference sequence). This CDR3 comprises 14 residues.

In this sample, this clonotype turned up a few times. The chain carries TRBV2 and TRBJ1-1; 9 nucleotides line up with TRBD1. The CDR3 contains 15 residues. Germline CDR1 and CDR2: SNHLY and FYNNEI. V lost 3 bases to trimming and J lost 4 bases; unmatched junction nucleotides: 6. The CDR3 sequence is CASSEGTGRGTEAFF. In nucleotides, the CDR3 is TGTGCCAGCAGTGAGGGGACAGGGAGGGGCACTGAAGCTTTCTTT.

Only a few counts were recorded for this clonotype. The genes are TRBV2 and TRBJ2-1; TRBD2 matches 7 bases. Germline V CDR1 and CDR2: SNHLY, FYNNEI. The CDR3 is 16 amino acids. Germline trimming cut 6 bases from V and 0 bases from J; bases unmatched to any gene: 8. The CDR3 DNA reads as TGTGCCAGCAGCGGTCTAGCGGAGGACTCCTACAATGAGCAGTTCTTC. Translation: CASSGLAEDSYNEQFF. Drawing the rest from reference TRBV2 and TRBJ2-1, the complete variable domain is EPEVTQTPSHQVTQMGQEVILRCVPISNHLYFYWYRQILGQKVEFLVSFYNNEISEKSEIFDDQFSVERPDGSNFTLKIRSTKLEDSAMYFCASSGLAEDSYNEQFFGPGTRLTVL.

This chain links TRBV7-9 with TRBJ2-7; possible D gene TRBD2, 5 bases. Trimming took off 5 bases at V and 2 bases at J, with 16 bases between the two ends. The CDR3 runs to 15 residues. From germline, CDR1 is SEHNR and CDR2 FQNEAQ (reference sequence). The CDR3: CASSNEPGMAYEQYF. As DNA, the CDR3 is TGTGCCAGCAGCAATGAACCCGGGATGGCCTACGAGCAGTACTTC.

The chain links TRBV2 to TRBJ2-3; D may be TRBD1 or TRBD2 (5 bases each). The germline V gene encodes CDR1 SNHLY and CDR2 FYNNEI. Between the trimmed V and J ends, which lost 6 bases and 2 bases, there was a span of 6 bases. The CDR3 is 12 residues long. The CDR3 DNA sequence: TGTGCCAGCAGCGGGACCACAGATACGCAGTATTTT. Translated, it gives CASSGTTDTQYF.

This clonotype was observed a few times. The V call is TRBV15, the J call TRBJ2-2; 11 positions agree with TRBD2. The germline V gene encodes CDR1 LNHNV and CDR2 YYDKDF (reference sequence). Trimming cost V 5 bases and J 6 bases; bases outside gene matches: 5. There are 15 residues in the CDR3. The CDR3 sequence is CATSPSGRISGELFF. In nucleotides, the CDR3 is TGTGCCACCAGCCCTAGCGGGAGGATATCCGGGGAGCTGTTTTTT.

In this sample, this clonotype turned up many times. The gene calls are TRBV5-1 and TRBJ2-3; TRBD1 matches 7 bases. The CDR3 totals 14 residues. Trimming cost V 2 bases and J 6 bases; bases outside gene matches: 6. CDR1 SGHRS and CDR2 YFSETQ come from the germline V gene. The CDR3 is CASSFSTGLDTQYF. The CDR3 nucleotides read TGCGCCAGCAGCTTCTCGACAGGGTTGGATACGCAGTATTTT.

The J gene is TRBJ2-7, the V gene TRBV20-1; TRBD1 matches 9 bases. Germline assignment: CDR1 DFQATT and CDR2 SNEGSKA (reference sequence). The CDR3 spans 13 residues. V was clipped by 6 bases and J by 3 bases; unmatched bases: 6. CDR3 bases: TGCAGTGCCCCGGACAGGGGAAGCTACGAGCAGTACTTC. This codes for CSAPDRGSYEQYF.

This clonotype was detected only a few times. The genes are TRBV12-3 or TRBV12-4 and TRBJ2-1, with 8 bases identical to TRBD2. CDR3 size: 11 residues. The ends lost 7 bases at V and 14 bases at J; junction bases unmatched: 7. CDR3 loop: CASTRGGQEFF. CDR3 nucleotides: TGTGCCAGCACCCGGGGGGGGCAGGAGTTCTTC.

CDR3 in DNA: TGTGCCAGCAGCTTAGCGGGACTAGCGAGAGAGACCCAGTACTTC. This translates into CASSLAGLARETQYF. This chain links TRBV7-8 with TRBJ2-5, with 10 bases matching TRBD2. The CDR3 is 15 amino acids. V lost 0 bases to trimming and J lost 4 bases; unmatched junction nucleotides: 2. CDR1 is SGHVS, CDR2 FQNEAQ, per germline.

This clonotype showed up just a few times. The CDR3 is CASSQEVAAAYEQYF. The CDR3 bases are TGCGCCAGCAGCCAAGAGGTAGCGGCAGCCTACGAGCAGTACTTC. V gene TRBV4-3 combines with J gene TRBJ2-7; D perhaps matches TRBD2 (6 bases). CDR1 is LGHNA, CDR2 YSLEER, per germline. CDR3 length equals 15 residues. Trimming stripped 0 bases from V and 2 bases from J, with 11 bases between.

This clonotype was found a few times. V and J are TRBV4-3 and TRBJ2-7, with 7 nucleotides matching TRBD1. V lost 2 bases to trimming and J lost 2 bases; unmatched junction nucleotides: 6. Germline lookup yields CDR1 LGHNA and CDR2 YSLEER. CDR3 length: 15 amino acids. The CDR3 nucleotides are TGCGCCAGCAGCCAATTCCCGACAGGGCCCTACGAGCAGTACTTC. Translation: CASSQFPTGPYEQYF.